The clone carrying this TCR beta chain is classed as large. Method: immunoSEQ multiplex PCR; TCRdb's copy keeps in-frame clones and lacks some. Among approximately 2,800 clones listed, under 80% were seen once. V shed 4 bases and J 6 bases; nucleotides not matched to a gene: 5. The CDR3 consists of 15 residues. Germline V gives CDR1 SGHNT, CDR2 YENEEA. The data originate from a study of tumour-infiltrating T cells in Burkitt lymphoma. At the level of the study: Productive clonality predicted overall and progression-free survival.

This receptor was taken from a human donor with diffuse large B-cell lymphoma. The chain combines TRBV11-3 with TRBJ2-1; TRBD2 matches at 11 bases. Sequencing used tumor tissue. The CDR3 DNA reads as TGTGCCAGCAGCTATACTAGCGGGAGTTTCAATGAGCAGTTCTTC. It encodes CASSYTSGSFNEQFF.